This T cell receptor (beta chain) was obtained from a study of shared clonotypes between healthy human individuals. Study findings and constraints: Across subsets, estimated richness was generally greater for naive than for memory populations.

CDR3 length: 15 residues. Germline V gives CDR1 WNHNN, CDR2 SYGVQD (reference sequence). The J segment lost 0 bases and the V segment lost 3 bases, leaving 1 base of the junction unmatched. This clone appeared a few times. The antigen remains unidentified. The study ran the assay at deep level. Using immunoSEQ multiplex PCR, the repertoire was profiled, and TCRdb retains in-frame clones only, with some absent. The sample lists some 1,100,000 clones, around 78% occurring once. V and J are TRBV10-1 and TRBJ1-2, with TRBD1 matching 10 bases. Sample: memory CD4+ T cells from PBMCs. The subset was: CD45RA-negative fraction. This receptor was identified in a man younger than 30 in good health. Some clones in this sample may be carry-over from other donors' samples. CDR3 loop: CASSDGQGANYGYTF. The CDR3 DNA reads TGCGCCAGCAGTGACGGACAGGGGGCTAACTATGGCTACACCTTC.